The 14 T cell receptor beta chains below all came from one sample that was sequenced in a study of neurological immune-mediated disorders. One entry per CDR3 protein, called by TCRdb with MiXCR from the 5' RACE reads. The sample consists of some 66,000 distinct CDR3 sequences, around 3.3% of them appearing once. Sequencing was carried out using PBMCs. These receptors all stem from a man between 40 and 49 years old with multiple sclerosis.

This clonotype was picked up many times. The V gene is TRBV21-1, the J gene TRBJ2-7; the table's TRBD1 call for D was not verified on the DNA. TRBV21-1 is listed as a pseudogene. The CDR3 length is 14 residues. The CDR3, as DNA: TGTGCCAGCAGCAACCGAGACAGGGGTGGCGAGCAGTACTTC. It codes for CASSNRDRGGEQYF.

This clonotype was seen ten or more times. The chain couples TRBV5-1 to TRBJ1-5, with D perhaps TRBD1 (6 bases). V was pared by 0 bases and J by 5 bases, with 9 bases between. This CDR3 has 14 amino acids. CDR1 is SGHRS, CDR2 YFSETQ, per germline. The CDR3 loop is CASSLGTDYQPQHF. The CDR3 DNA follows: TGCGCCAGCAGCTTGGGGACAGACTATCAGCCCCAGCATTTT. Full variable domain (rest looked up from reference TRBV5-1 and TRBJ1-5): KAGVTQTPRYLIKTRGQQVTLSCSPISGHRSVSWYQQTPGQGLQFLFEYFSETQRNKGNFPGRFSGRQFSNSRSEMNVSTLELGDSALYLCASSLGTDYQPQHFGDGTRLSIL.

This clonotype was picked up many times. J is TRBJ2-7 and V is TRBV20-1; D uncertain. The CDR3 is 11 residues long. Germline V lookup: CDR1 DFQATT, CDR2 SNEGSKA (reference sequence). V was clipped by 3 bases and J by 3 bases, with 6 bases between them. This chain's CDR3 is CSASYGYEQYF. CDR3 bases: TGCAGTGCTAGCTACGGCTACGAGCAGTACTTC.

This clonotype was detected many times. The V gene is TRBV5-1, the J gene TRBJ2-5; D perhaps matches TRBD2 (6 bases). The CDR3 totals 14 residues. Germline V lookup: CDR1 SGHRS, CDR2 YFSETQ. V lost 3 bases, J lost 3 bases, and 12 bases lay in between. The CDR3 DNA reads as TGCGCCAGCAGCTCCGGGGAGGTGGAAGAGACCCAGTACTTC. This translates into CASSSGEVEETQYF.

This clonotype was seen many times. This chain's CDR3 is CASSHGTATYEQYF. In nucleotides, the CDR3 is TGCGCCAGCAGTCACGGGACAGCAACCTACGAGCAGTACTTC. This chain links TRBV10-2 with TRBJ2-7, with 7 nucleotides matching TRBD1. Germline CDR1 reads WSHSY; CDR2 reads SAAADI. V was clipped by 5 bases and J by 2 bases; unmatched bases: 6. This CDR3 has 14 residues.

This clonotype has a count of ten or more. DNA of the CDR3: TGTGCCAGCAGCTCGACAGGTACTAATGAAAAACTGTTTTTT. It specifies CASSSTGTNEKLFF. V usage is TRBV9 and J usage is TRBJ1-4; TRBD1 is a possible D gene (6 bases). Germline CDR1 and CDR2: SGDLS and YYNGEE. This CDR3 comprises 14 residues. Deletions cut 4 bases from V and 2 bases from J, with 9 bases between.

CDR3 sequence (DNA): TGTGCCAGCTCATCGACACGGACTAACTATGGCTACACCTTC. Amino acid sequence: CASSSTRTNYGYTF. V usage is TRBV18 and J usage is TRBJ1-2; D not resolved. The V end was cut by 5 bases, the J end by 0 bases, with 10 bases between. This CDR3 is 14 amino acids long. The V gene's germline CDR1 is KGHSH and CDR2 LQKENI.

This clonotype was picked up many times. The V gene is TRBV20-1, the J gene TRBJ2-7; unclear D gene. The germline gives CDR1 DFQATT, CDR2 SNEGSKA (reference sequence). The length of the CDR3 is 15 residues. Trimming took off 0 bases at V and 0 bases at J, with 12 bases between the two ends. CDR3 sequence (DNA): TGCAGTGCTAGAGACCTACTGGCCAGCTCCTACGAGCAGTACTTC. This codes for CSARDLLASSYEQYF.

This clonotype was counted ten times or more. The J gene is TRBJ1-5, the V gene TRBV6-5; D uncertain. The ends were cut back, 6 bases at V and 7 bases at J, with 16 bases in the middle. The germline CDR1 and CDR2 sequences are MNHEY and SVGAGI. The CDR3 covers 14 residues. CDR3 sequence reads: CASSDAYTIQPQHF. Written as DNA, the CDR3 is TGTGCCAGCAGCGACGCGTACACGATACAGCCCCAGCATTTT.

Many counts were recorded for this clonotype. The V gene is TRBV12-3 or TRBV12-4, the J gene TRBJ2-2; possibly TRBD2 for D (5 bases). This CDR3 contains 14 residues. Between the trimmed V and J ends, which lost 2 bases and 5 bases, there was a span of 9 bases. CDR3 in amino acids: CASSLIRGTGELFF. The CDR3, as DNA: TGTGCCAGCAGTTTAATTCGGGGAACCGGGGAGCTGTTTTTT.

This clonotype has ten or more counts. DNA for the CDR3: TGTGCCAGCAGCCCCGAATGGGGGATGGAGACCCAGTACTTC. Protein product: CASSPEWGMETQYF. The chain joins TRBV7-6 to TRBJ2-5; D tentatively reads TRBD1 or TRBD2 (5 bases each). Germline CDR1 is SGHVS and CDR2 is FNYEAQ. The CDR3 has 14 residues. Deletions cut 5 bases from V and 5 bases from J, with 15 bases between.

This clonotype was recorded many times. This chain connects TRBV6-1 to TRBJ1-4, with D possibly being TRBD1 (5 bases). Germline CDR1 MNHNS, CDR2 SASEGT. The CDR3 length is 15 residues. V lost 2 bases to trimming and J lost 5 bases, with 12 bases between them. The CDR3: CASSEPGLTNEKLFF. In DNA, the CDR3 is TGTGCCAGCAGTGAACCGGGACTGACGAATGAAAAACTGTTTTTT.

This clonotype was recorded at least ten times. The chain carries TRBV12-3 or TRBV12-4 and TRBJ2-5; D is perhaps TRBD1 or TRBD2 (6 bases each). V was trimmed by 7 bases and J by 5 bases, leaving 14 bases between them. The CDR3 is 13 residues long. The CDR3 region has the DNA TGTGCCAGCACCCTACGGGGGCAGGAGACCCAGTACTTC. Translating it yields CASTLRGQETQYF.

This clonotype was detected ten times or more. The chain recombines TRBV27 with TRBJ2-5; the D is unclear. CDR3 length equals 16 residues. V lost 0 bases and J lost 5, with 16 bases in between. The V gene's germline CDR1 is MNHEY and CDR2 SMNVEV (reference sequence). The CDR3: CASSLSKVLAAETQYF. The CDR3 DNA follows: TGTGCCAGCAGTTTATCGAAGGTCTTAGCTGCTGAGACCCAGTACTTC.